The next 8 T cell receptor beta chains were all read from a single sample in a study of blood T cell repertoires in COVID-19. Clones were sequenced by immunoSEQ multiplex PCR, and TCRdb holds only the in-frame ones, with some missing. The data hold about 200,000 clones, with roughly 75% observed a single time. Sequencing was performed on peripheral blood. The receptors were sampled from a woman in her sixties or seventies with acute or convalescent COVID-19.

The V and J genes are TRBV27 and TRBJ2-7; weak D call: TRBD1 (5 bases). Trimming took off 3 bases at V and 4 bases at J, with 10 bases between the two ends. The germline gives CDR1 MNHEY, CDR2 SMNVEV (reference sequence). The CDR3 loop spans 13 amino acids. The CDR3, as DNA: TGTGCCAGCAGTTTGGGCAGGGAATACGAGCAGTACTTC. Amino acids: CASSLGREYEQYF.

V gene TRBV21-1 combines with J gene TRBJ1-6; TRBD1 is the table's D call and was not checked against the DNA. TRBV21-1 is a pseudogene. The CDR3 is 15 amino acids. The CDR3 region is CASSKDASTNSPLHF. The CDR3 nucleotides read TGTGCCAGCAGCAAAGATGCCAGTACTAATTCACCCCTCCACTTT.

The chain carries TRBV7-2 and TRBJ2-5; 10 bases align to TRBD2. The CDR3 is 13 amino acids. V gave up 4 bases and J gave up 5 bases; unmatched junction bases: 1. Germline V lookup: CDR1 SGHTA, CDR2 FQGNSA. The CDR3 region is CASSWTSGETQYF. The CDR3 DNA sequence: TGTGCCAGCAGCTGGACTAGCGGTGAGACCCAGTACTTC.

This clone came up once. The rearrangement uses TRBV7-3 and TRBJ2-7, with TRBD2 as a possible D gene (6 bases). This CDR3 is built from 15 residues. CDR1 SGHTA and CDR2 FQGTGA come from the germline V gene. V was trimmed by 2 bases and J by 3 bases, leaving 14 bases between them. The CDR3: CASSLGAGGIYEQYF. DNA of the CDR3: TGTGCCAGCAGCTTAGGAGCGGGCGGTATCTACGAGCAGTACTTC. The full variable domain, in which reference TRBV7-3 and TRBJ2-7 provide the parts outside the CDR3, is GAGVSQTPSNKVTEKGKYVELRCDPISGHTALYWYRQSLGQGPEFLIYFQGTGAADDSGLPNDRFFAVRPEGSVSTLKIQRTERGDSAVYLCASSLGAGGIYEQYFGPGTRLTVT.

This chain joins TRBV18 and TRBJ2-1; 12 positions match TRBD2. The germline V gene has CDR1 KGHSH and CDR2 LQKENI. The junction had 3 bases not matched to a gene; V was cut back by 2 bases and J by 1 base. The CDR3 covers 17 residues. CDR3 sequence: CASSPTSGRRSYNEQFF. In DNA, the CDR3 is TGTGCCAGCTCACCAACTAGCGGGAGGCGGTCCTACAATGAGCAGTTCTTC.

The rearrangement joins TRBV24-1 to TRBJ2-7; unclear D gene. Trimming cost V 6 bases and J 2 bases, with 10 bases left between them. Germline V gene data show CDR1 as KGHDR and CDR2 as SFDVKD. CDR3 size: 13 residues. The CDR3: CATSNSNTYEQYF. In nucleotides, the CDR3 is TGTGCCACCAGTAACAGCAATACCTACGAGCAGTACTTC.

The chain couples TRBV30 to TRBJ2-3; D is unresolved. This CDR3 has 13 amino acids. Trimming removed 2 bases at V and 4 bases at J, with 10 bases between. The germline V gene encodes CDR1 GTSNPN and CDR2 SVGIG (reference sequence). The CDR3 region is CAWSLSRPDTQYF. The CDR3 DNA is TGTGCCTGGAGTTTGTCTAGGCCAGATACGCAGTATTTT. The full variable domain, with the rest looked up from reference TRBV30 and TRBJ2-3, is SQTIHQWPATLVQPVGSPLSLECTVEGTSNPNLYWYRQAAGRGLQLLFYSVGIGQISSEVPQNLSASRPQDRQFILSSKKLLLSDSGFYLCAWSLSRPDTQYFGPGTRLTVL.

V and J are TRBV7-9 and TRBJ2-2; weak D call: TRBD2 (6 bases). V was clipped by 5 bases and J by 1 base, with 8 bases between them. Germline-derived CDR1 and CDR2 are SEHNR and FQNEAQ (reference sequence). This CDR3 comprises 14 residues. CDR3 in DNA: TGTGCCAGCAGCCGGGACTGGAACACCGGGGAGCTGTTTTTT. Amino acid sequence: CASSRDWNTGELFF.